Following are 30 T cell receptor beta chains from one sample sequenced in a study of blood T cell repertoires in COVID-19. Some clones are missing from TCRdb's copy, which holds only in-frame ones; the method was immunoSEQ multiplex PCR. The sample has 100,000 to 150,000 clones; roughly 74% are singletons. What was sequenced was peripheral blood. The receptor set was obtained from a man of 80 years or more with COVID-19, enrolled during active disease.

The chain recombines TRBV2 with TRBJ1-1; maybe TRBD1 (6 bases). The V gene's germline CDR1 is SNHLY and CDR2 FYNNEI. The CDR3 consists of 12 residues. Trimming cost V 2 bases and J 5 bases, with 6 bases left between them. For the CDR3, the DNA is TGTGCCAGCAGTGAAAGGGGGACTGAAGCTTTCTTT. It translates to CASSERGTEAFF.

This clone was recorded only once. The genes are TRBV28 and TRBJ2-4; D remains ambiguous. CDR1 and CDR2 from the germline V gene are MDHEN and SYDVKM. V lost 3 bases and J 0 bases, leaving 9 bases between the germline ends. The CDR3 runs 15 residues. The chain's CDR3 is CASSFHGLAKNIQYF. The CDR3 DNA follows: TGTGCCAGCAGTTTTCATGGGCTAGCCAAAAACATTCAGTACTTC.

The rearrangement links TRBV6-1 to TRBJ1-6; D may be TRBD1 (5 bases). Trimming cost V 2 bases and J 5 bases, with 19 bases left between them. There are 18 residues in the CDR3. The germline V gene encodes CDR1 MNHNS and CDR2 SASEGT. The CDR3 bases are TGTGCCAGCAGTGAATACCCAGCAGGGCAAGTGGATAATTCACCCCTCCACTTT. Amino acids: CASSEYPAGQVDNSPLHF.

The V call is TRBV28, the J call TRBJ1-2; D gene ambiguous. This CDR3 comprises 14 residues. The V end was cut by 3 bases, the J end by 0 bases, with 8 bases between. CDR1 is MDHEN and CDR2 is SYDVKM in the germline V gene. The DNA for the CDR3 is TGTGCCAGCAGTTTGCACGGTACTAACTATGGCTACACCTTC. This encodes CASSLHGTNYGYTF.

This chain connects TRBV7-9 to TRBJ1-2; D not resolved. The CDR3 has 14 amino acids. Germline CDR1 and CDR2: SEHNR and FQNEAQ (reference sequence). Trimming removed 2 bases at V and 5 bases at J, with 12 bases between. CDR3 protein: CASSLTSYSYGYTF. As DNA, the CDR3 is TGTGCCAGCAGCTTAACCTCCTACAGTTATGGCTACACCTTC.

V gene TRBV3-1 (or the pseudogene TRBV3-2) combines with J gene TRBJ2-1; tentatively, D is TRBD2 (6 bases). The CDR3 has 16 residues. Trimming cost V 0 bases and J 10 bases, with 19 bases left between them. From germline, CDR1 is LGHDT and CDR2 YNNKEL (reference sequence). CDR3 nucleotides: TGTGCCAGCAGCCAAGATCTAAACGCGGGAATAGGGGAGCAGTTCTTC. It is translated as CASSQDLNAGIGEQFF.

The V call is TRBV29-1, the J call TRBJ2-4, with no clear D. Germline CDR1 and CDR2: SQVTM and ANQGSEA. With 1 base removed from V and 1 base from J, the gap between germline ends came to 5 bases. This CDR3 has 13 residues. CDR3 amino acids: CSVEGQAKNIQYF. The CDR3 region has the DNA TGCAGCGTTGAAGGTCAGGCCAAAAACATTCAGTACTTC.

V gene TRBV18 combines with J gene TRBJ1-1, with D possibly being TRBD1 (5 bases). V dropped 3 bases and J dropped 3 bases, with 14 bases sitting between them. This CDR3 spans 15 amino acids. Germline lookup yields CDR1 KGHSH and CDR2 LQKENI. CDR3 sequence (DNA): TGTGCCAGCTCACCCGTTCGGGGGTTGGACACTGAAGCTTTCTTT. Amino acid sequence: CASSPVRGLDTEAFF.

This clone was seen only once. The chain joins TRBV19 to TRBJ2-3, with 8 nucleotides matching TRBD2. The junction had 6 bases not matched to a gene; V was cut back by 5 bases and J by 2 bases. This CDR3 contains 15 residues. Germline V gene lookup returns CDR1 LNHDA and CDR2 SQIVND (reference sequence). DNA for the CDR3: TGTGCCAGTAGTCGTGTTAGCGGGGTCACAGATACGCAGTATTTT. This translates into CASSRVSGVTDTQYF.

V usage is TRBV5-5 and J usage is TRBJ1-5; D gene uncertain. The CDR3 spans 15 residues. Per germline, CDR1 SGHKS and CDR2 YYEKEE (reference sequence). V lost 0 bases, J lost 0 bases, and 7 bases lay in between. The CDR3 is CASSLERGSNQPQHF. The CDR3 nucleotides read TGTGCCAGCAGCTTGGAGCGGGGTAGCAATCAGCCCCAGCATTTT.

The V gene is TRBV28, the J gene TRBJ1-4; TRBD1 aligns across 11 bases. CDR3 length: 17 residues. Germline CDR1 and CDR2: MDHEN and SYDVKM. V dropped 6 bases and J dropped 8; count of bases not matched to a gene: 14. The CDR3 DNA follows: TGTGCCAGCAGCATTGCCGGGACAGGGGGGTGGAAAGAAAAACTGTTTTTT. It codes for CASSIAGTGGWKEKLFF. Complete variable domain (other parts from reference TRBV28 and TRBJ1-4): DVKVTQSSRYLVKRTGEKVFLECVQDMDHENMFWYRQDPGLGLRLIYFSYDVKMKEKGDIPEGYSVSREKKERFSLILESASTNQTSMYLCASSIAGTGGWKEKLFFGSGTQLSVL.

The chain uses TRBV29-1 and TRBJ2-4; TRBD1 matches 7 bases. The CDR3 loop spans 12 amino acids. Germline V gene lookup returns CDR1 SQVTM and CDR2 ANQGSEA. V shed 8 bases, J shed 5 bases, and the junction held 6 bases outside the gene matches. CDR3 DNA sequence: TGCAGCCCGAGGGGGACAGAAAACATTCAGTACTTC. As protein: CSPRGTENIQYF.

The sample holds one count of this clone. The chain carries TRBV4-2 and TRBJ2-1; tentatively, D is TRBD2 (5 bases). CDR3 length: 14 residues. CDR1 LGHNA and CDR2 YNFKEQ come from the germline V gene. Trimming pared 4 bases from V and 5 bases from J, leaving 12 bases between. CDR3 region: CASSPLDSDNEQFF. The CDR3 nucleotides are TGTGCCAGCAGCCCCCTGGATAGCGACAATGAGCAGTTCTTC.

The chain has TRBV5-1 and TRBJ1-4; D is unresolved. This CDR3 has 15 amino acids. V was trimmed by 2 bases and J by 0 bases, leaving 8 bases between them. CDR1 and CDR2 from the germline V gene are SGHRS and YFSETQ. The CDR3 nucleotides are TGCGCCAGCAGCTTAGTCGGGGCAACTAATGAAAAACTGTTTTTT. Amino acid sequence: CASSLVGATNEKLFF.

The chain has TRBV25-1 and TRBJ1-5; 7 bases agree with TRBD1. CDR1 MGHDK and CDR2 SYGVNS come from the germline V gene. The CDR3 contains 15 residues. V trimming: 5 bases; J trimming: 5 bases; junction bases outside the gene matches: 9. As DNA, the CDR3 is TGTGCCAGCAGTCCATCGGGGACAGCCGATCAGCCCCAGCATTTT. This codes for CASSPSGTADQPQHF.

Only one count was recorded for this clone. This rearrangement joins TRBV7-2 to TRBJ1-2, with 11 positions matching TRBD1. This CDR3 has 16 amino acids. The V and J ends lost 5 bases and 4 bases, in that order; junction bases with no gene match: 9. From germline, CDR1 is SGHTA and CDR2 FQGNSA. CDR3 protein: CASSEPGQGAGYGYTF. The CDR3 DNA follows: TGTGCCAGCAGCGAGCCAGGACAGGGGGCGGGCTATGGCTACACCTTC.

This rearrangement joins TRBV29-1 to TRBJ2-1, with 10 bases that match TRBD2. With V trimmed by 3 bases and J by 10 bases, 6 bases remained unmatched. The V gene's germline CDR1 is SQVTM and CDR2 ANQGSEA. This CDR3 has 13 amino acids. This chain's CDR3 is CSVDLAGVGEQFF. CDR3 coding DNA: TGCAGCGTTGACCTAGCGGGAGTTGGGGAGCAGTTCTTC.

The rearrangement links TRBV7-2 to TRBJ2-7; D not resolved. Germline V lookup: CDR1 SGHTA, CDR2 FQGNSA. The CDR3 totals 15 residues. Trimming stripped 5 bases from V and 0 bases from J, with 14 bases between. The CDR3 loop reads CASSPSGLYSYEQYF. The CDR3 DNA sequence: TGTGCCAGCAGCCCCTCCGGTCTCTACTCCTACGAGCAGTACTTC. Combining the CDR3 with reference TRBV7-2 and TRBJ2-7 gives the whole variable domain GAGVSQSPSNKVTEKGKDVELRCDPISGHTALYWYRQSLGQGLEFLIYFQGNSAPDKSGLPSDRFSAERTGGSVSTLTIQRTQQEDSAVYLCASSPSGLYSYEQYFGPGTRLTVT.

The chain employs TRBV7-2 and TRBJ2-7; maybe TRBD1 (6 bases). V lost 2 bases to trimming and J lost 3 bases, with 17 bases between them. Per germline, CDR1 SGHTA and CDR2 FQGNSA. The CDR3 totals 16 residues. The CDR3 DNA reads as TGTGCCAGCAGCTTAAAACCGAGACAGGAGTTCTACGAGCAGTACTTC. Protein product: CASSLKPRQEFYEQYF.

In this sample, this clone turned up a few times. V usage is TRBV6-6 and J usage is TRBJ2-2, with a tentative D call TRBD2 (5 bases). V was cut by 6 bases and J by 6 bases, with 17 bases left in between. The CDR3 spans 15 residues. From germline, CDR1 is MNHNY and CDR2 SVGAGI (reference sequence). CDR3 sequence: CASSLTTKDPGELFF. The CDR3 nucleotides read TGTGCCAGCAGCCTGACTACCAAGGACCCCGGGGAGCTGTTTTTT.

This clone was observed a handful of times. The chain joins TRBV5-6 to TRBJ2-7; 9 positions match TRBD2. The CDR3 sequence is 15 residues long. Germline trimming cut 0 bases from V and 3 bases from J; bases unmatched to any gene: 4. In germline, CDR1 is SGHDT, CDR2 YYEEEE. In nucleotides, the CDR3 is TGTGCCAGCAGCTTGGGGACTAGCGAAGACTACGAGCAGTACTTC. This encodes CASSLGTSEDYEQYF.

The chain carries TRBV7-3 and TRBJ2-7; 8 bases align to TRBD1. V gave up 2 bases and J gave up 5 bases; unmatched junction bases: 11. Germline-derived CDR1 and CDR2 are SGHTA and FQGTGA. The CDR3 is 16 residues long. CDR3 sequence reads: CASSLRGGTGLDEQYF. CDR3 DNA: TGTGCCAGCAGCTTACGGGGCGGGACAGGTCTGGACGAGCAGTACTTC. The entire variable domain, with the rest obtained from reference TRBV7-3 and TRBJ2-7, is as follows: GAGVSQTPSNKVTEKGKYVELRCDPISGHTALYWYRQSLGQGPEFLIYFQGTGAADDSGLPNDRFFAVRPEGSVSTLKIQRTERGDSAVYLCASSLRGGTGLDEQYFGPGTRLTVT.

The CDR3 coding sequence is TGTGCCAGCGGATGGCCAGACAGGGGGGTATCCCAGCATTTT. Protein: CASGWPDRGVSQHF. The chain is built from TRBV28 and TRBJ1-5; 9 bases map to TRBD1. CDR3 size: 14 residues. The J segment lost 11 bases and the V segment lost 8 bases, leaving 13 bases of the junction unmatched. CDR1 and CDR2 (germline): MDHEN, SYDVKM.

The chain uses TRBV28 and TRBJ2-7; TRBD2 agrees at 13 bases. With V trimmed by 3 bases and J by 6 bases, 2 bases remained unmatched. The CDR3 totals 14 residues. Germline lookup yields CDR1 MDHEN and CDR2 SYDVKM. CDR3 nucleotide sequence: TGTGCCAGCAGTTTTGGACTAGCGGGAGTCGAGCAGTACTTC. Translated: CASSFGLAGVEQYF.

This sequence joins TRBV12-3 or TRBV12-4 and TRBJ2-5, with D perhaps matching TRBD2 (6 bases). The V gene lost 1 base and the J gene lost 6 bases, with 9 bases spanning the gap. This CDR3 is built from 13 residues. The CDR3 DNA follows: TGTGCCAGCAGTTTAGGCGGGATGCAGACCCAGTACTTC. As protein: CASSLGGMQTQYF.

The J gene is TRBJ2-1, the V gene TRBV19; D not certain. CDR1 and CDR2 (germline): LNHDA, SQIVND (reference sequence). Trimming pared 5 bases from V and 0 bases from J, leaving 11 bases between. The length of the CDR3 is 15 residues. CDR3 loop: CASSLLISSYNEQFF. The CDR3 DNA sequence: TGTGCCAGTAGTTTATTGATTAGCTCCTACAATGAGCAGTTCTTC. Supplemented by reference TRBV19 and TRBJ2-1, the full variable domain reads DGGITQSPKYLFRKEGQNVTLSCEQNLNHDAMYWYRQDPGQGLRLIYYSQIVNDFQKGDIAEGYSVSREKKESFPLTVTSAQKNPTAFYLCASSLLISSYNEQFFGPGTRLTVL.

V is TRBV7-9 and J is TRBJ2-7; possibly TRBD2 for D (5 bases). Trimming pared 3 bases from V and 0 bases from J, leaving 12 bases between. CDR1 is SEHNR, CDR2 FQNEAQ, per germline (reference sequence). The CDR3 is 15 amino acids. CDR3 bases: TGTGCCAGCAGCTTGTACGGCACTAGCTCCTACGAGCAGTACTTC. Translated: CASSLYGTSSYEQYF.

CDR3: CASSRDRPETQYF. CDR3 DNA: TGTGCCAGCAGCCGCGATCGCCCAGAGACCCAGTACTTC. The chain is built from TRBV14 and TRBJ2-5; D is unclear. The V and J ends lost 4 bases and 4 bases respectively, with 10 bases between them. CDR1 is SGHDN and CDR2 is FVKESK in the germline V gene. This CDR3 region has 13 residues.

A word on this clone: A much larger clone differs from this one at a single base, so this may be a read error. Within the sample, other DNA sequences also encode this same CDR3. The chain recombines TRBV2 with TRBJ2-7, with D maybe TRBD1 (6 bases). V was shortened by 8 bases and J by 10 bases, with 18 bases between the two germline ends. This CDR3 is 12 amino acids long. Per the germline V gene, CDR1 is SNHLY and CDR2 is FYNNEI. CDR3: CASGFTGSEQYF. The DNA of the CDR3 is TGTGCCAGCGGTTTTACAGGGAGCGAACAGTACTTC.

This chain connects TRBV2 to TRBJ1-1; 7 bases map to TRBD1. The CDR3 is made up of 15 amino acids. From germline, CDR1 is SNHLY and CDR2 FYNNEI. Trimming took 6 bases from V and 5 from J; bases not matched to a gene: 12. In DNA, the CDR3 is TGTGCCAGCAGCGTCCAGGGGGTGGGCGGAACTGAAGCTTTCTTT. Translating it yields CASSVQGVGGTEAFF.